There are a few counts of the clone carrying this TCR beta chain. The antigen remains undetermined. CDR3 length equals 15 residues. Germline V gene lookup returns CDR1 MNHEY and CDR2 SVGEGT. V trimming: 7 bases; J trimming: 4 bases; junction bases outside the gene matches: 8. 5'RACE primed at constant segments yielded TCR alpha and TCR beta cDNA libraries bearing sample barcodes and UMIs. TCRdb used MiXCR to reprocess the 5' RACE reads, holding one entry per CDR3 protein. The sample has under 150,000 distinct CDR3 sequences; approximately 22% are singletons. This entry is derived from a study of T-cell memory formation after mild COVID-19. Study overall: TCR clusters showed largely donor specificity.

Study-level points and caveats: Cross-reactive memory seemingly joined, as some responding clones were found in pre-infection memory. Contracting CD4+ clones lay largely in CM and EM, with CD8+ ones residing in EMRA.

This chain links TRBV6-2 or TRBV6-3 with TRBJ2-2, with 8 bases matching TRBD1. The sequence derives from a man between 18 and 29 years old who had mild COVID-19 (a few samples of this study predate the infection). Cell type and time point are not known. The sample taken for sequencing was PBMCs or a T cell subset sorted from them (not recorded which). CDR3 protein: CASKIQTGATGELFF. Written as DNA, the CDR3 is TGTGCCAGCAAAATCCAGACAGGGGCCACCGGGGAGCTGTTTTTT.